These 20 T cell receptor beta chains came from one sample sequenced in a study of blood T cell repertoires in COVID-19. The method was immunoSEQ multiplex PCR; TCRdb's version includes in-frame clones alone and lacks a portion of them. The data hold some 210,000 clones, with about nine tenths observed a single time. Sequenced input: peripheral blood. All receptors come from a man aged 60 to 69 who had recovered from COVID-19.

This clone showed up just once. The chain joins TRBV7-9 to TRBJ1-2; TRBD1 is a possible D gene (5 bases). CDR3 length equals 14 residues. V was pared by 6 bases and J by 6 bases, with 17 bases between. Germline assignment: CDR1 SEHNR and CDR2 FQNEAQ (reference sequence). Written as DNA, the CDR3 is TGTGCCAGCAGTCGGGAGACATGGGGGGATGGCTACACCTTC. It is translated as CASSRETWGDGYTF. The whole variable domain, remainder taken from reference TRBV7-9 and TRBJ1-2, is DTGVSQNPRHKITKRGQNVTFRCDPISEHNRLYWYRQTLGQGPEFLTYFQNEAQLEKSRLLSDRFSAERPKGSFSTLEIQRTEQGDSAMYLCASSRETWGDGYTFGSGTRLTVV.

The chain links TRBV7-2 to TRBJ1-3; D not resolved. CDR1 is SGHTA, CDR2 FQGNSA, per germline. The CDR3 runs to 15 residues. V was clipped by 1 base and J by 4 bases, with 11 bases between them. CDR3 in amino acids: CASSLEPAGGNTIYF. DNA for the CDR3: TGTGCCAGCAGCTTAGAACCGGCGGGAGGAAACACCATATATTTT.

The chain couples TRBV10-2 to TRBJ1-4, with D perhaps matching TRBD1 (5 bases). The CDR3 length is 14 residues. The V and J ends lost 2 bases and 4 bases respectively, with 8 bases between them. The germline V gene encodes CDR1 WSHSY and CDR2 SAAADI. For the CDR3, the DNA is TGCGCCAGCAGTGAGACAGGAAATAATGAAAAACTGTTTTTT. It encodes CASSETGNNEKLFF.

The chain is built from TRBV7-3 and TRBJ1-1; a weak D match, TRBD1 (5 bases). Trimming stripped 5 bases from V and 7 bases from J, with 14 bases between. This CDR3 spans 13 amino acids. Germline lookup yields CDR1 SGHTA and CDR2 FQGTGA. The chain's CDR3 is CASSPGIRGEAFF. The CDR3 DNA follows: TGTGCCAGCAGCCCAGGCATTAGGGGTGAAGCTTTCTTT.

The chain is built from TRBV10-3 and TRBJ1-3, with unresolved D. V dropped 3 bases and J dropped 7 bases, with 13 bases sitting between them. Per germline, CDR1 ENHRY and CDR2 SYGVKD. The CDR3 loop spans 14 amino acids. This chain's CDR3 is CAISDPLYGNTIYF. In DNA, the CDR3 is TGTGCCATCAGTGACCCCCTATACGGGAACACCATATATTTT.

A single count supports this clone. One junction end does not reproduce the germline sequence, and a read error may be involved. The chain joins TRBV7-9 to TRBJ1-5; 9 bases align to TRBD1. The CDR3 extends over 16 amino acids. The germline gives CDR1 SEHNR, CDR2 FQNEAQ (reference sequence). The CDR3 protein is CASSDSDTGGNQPQHF. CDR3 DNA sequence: TGTGCCAGCAGCGATAGCGATACAGGGGGCAACCAGCCCCAGCATTTT. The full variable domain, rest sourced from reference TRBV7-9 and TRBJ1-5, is DTGVSQNPRHKITKRGQNVTFRCDPISEHNRLYWYRQTLGQGPEFLTYFQNEAQLEKSRLLSDRFSAERPKGSFSTLEIQRTEQGDSAMYLCASSDSDTGGNQPQHFGDGTRLSIL.

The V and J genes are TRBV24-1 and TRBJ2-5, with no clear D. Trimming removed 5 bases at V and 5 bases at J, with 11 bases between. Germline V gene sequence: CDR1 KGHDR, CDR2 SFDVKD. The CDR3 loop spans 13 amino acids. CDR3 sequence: CATSASRWETQYF. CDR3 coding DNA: TGTGCCACCAGTGCCTCTAGGTGGGAGACCCAGTACTTC.

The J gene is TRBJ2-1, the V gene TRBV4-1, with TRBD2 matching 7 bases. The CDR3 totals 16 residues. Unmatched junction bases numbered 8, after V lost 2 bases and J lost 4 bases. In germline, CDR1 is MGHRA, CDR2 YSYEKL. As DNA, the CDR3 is TGCGCCAGCAGCCAACTCGAGCGGGGACCTTACAATGAGCAGTTCTTC. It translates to CASSQLERGPYNEQFF.

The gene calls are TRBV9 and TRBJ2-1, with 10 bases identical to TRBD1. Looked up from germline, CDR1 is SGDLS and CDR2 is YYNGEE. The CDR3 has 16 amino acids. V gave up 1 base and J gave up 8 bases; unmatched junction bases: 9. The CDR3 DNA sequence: TGTGCCAGCAGCGTACCCCGGACAGGGGGTCGGGATGAGCAGTTCTTC. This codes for CASSVPRTGGRDEQFF.

CDR3 sequence: CASSLGAGLYGYTF. CDR3 DNA sequence: TGTGCCAGCAGTTTAGGGGCAGGGCTCTATGGCTACACCTTC. The genes are TRBV28 and TRBJ1-2; D is possibly TRBD1 (5 bases). Germline CDR1 is MDHEN and CDR2 is SYDVKM. Trimming left V 2 bases short and J 4 bases short, with 11 bases between. The CDR3 sequence is 14 residues long.

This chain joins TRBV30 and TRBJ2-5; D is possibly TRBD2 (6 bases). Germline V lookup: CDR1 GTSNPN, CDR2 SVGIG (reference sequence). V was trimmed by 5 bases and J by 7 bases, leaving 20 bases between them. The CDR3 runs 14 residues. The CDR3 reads CAWRLGGTSGTQYF. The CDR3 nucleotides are TGTGCCTGGCGACTAGGAGGGACGTCCGGGACCCAGTACTTC.

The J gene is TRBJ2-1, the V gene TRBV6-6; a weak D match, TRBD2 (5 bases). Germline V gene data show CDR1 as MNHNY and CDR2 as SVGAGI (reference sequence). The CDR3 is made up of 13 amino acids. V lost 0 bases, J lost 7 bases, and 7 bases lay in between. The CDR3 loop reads CASSYSLANEQFF. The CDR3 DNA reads TGTGCCAGCAGTTACTCCCTAGCAAATGAGCAGTTCTTC.

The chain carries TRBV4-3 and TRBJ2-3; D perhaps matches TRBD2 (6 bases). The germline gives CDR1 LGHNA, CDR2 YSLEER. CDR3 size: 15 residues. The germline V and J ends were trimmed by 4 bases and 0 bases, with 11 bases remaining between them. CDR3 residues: CASSLSGTSTDTQYF. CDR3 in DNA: TGCGCCAGCAGCCTTAGCGGAACTAGCACAGATACGCAGTATTTT.

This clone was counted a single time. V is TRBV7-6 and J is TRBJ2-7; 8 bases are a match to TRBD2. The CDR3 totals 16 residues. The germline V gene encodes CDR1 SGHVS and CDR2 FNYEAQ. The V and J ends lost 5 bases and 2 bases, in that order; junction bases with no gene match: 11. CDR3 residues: CASSTSGASGTYEQYF. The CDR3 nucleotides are TGTGCCAGCAGCACTAGCGGTGCTAGCGGCACCTACGAGCAGTACTTC.

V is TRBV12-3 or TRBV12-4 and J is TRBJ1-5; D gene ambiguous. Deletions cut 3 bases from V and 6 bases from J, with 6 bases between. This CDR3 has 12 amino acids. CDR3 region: CASSFPLQPQHF. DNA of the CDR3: TGTGCCAGCAGTTTCCCCCTTCAGCCCCAGCATTTT.

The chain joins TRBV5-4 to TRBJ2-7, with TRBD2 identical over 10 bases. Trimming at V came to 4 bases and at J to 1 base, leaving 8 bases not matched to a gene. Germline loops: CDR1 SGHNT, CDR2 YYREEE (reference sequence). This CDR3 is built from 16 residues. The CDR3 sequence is CASSRPGLAASYEQYF. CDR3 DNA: TGTGCCAGCAGCCGACCTGGACTAGCGGCTTCCTACGAGCAGTACTTC.

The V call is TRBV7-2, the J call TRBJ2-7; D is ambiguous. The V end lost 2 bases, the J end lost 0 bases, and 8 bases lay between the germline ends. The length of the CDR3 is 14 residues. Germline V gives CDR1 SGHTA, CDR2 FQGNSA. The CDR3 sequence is CASSLQTYSYEQYF. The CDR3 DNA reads TGTGCCAGCAGCTTACAAACTTACTCCTACGAGCAGTACTTC.

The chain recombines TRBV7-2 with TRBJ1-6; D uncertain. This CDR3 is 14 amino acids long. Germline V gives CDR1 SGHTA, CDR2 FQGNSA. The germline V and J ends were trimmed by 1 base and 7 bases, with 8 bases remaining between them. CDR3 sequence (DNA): TGTGCCAGCAGCTTAGGGCTGTCAAATTCACCCCTCCACTTT. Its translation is CASSLGLSNSPLHF.

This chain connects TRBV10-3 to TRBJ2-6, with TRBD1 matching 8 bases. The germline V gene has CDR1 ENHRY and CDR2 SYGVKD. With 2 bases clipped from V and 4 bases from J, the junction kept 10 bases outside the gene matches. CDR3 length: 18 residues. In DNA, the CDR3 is TGTGCCATCAGTGAGGGTATCGGACAGGGAACCGGGGCCAACGTCCTGACTTTC. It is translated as CAISEGIGQGTGANVLTF.

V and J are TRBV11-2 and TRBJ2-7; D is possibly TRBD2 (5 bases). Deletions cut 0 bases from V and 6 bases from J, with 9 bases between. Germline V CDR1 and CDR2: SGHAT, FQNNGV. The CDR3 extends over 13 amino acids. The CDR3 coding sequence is TGTGCCAGCAGCTTAGATGGACTCAGCGAGCAGTACTTC. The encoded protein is CASSLDGLSEQYF.